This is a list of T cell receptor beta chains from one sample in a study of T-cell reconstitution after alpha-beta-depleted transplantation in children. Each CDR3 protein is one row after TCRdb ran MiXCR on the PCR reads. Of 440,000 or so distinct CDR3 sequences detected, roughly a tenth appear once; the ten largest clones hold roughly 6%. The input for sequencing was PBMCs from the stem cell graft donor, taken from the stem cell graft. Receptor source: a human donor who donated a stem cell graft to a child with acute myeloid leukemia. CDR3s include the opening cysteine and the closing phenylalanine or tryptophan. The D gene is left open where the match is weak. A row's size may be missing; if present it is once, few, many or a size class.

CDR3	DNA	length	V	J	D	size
CASSLTSGGPIYNEQFF	TGCGCCAGCAGCTTGACTAGCGGGGGCCCAATCTACAATGAGCAGTTCTTC	17	TRBV5-1	TRBJ2-1	TRBD2	many
CSARGTSGYNEQFF	TGCAGTGCTAGAGGGACTAGCGGCTACAATGAGCAGTTCTTC	14	TRBV20-1	TRBJ2-1	TRBD2	many
CASSLAGPLNSPLHF	TGTGCCAGCAGTTTAGCAGGGCCCCTCAATTCACCCCTCCACTTT	15	TRBV12-3/TRBV12-4	TRBJ1-6	NA	few
CASSRTGLVTGELFF	TGTGCCAGCAGCCGCACAGGGCTCGTCACCGGGGAGCTGTTTTTT	15	TRBV7-6	TRBJ2-2	NA	few
CASSLVLAGGPTNEQFF	TGCGCCAGCAGCTTGGTGCTGGCGGGAGGGCCGACCAATGAGCAGTTCTTC	17	TRBV5-1	TRBJ2-1	TRBD2	NA
CASSSGQANSNQPQHF	TGTGCCAGCAGCTCGGGACAGGCAAATAGCAATCAGCCCCAGCATTTT	16	TRBV7-2	TRBJ1-5	TRBD1	few
CASSRRGAETQYF	TGTGCCAGCAGTAGGAGGGGTGCAGAGACCCAGTACTTC	13	TRBV25-1	TRBJ2-5	NA	few
CASTTSGRAADTQYF	TGTGCCAGCACTACTAGCGGGAGGGCCGCAGATACGCAGTATTTT	15	TRBV12-3/TRBV12-4	TRBJ2-3	TRBD2	NA
CASSFALTDTQYF	TGTGCCAGCAGTTTTGCTCTCACAGATACGCAGTATTTT	13	TRBV12-3/TRBV12-4	TRBJ2-3	NA	NA
CSVRGLSGNTIYF	TGCAGCGTCAGGGGTCTGTCTGGAAACACCATATATTTT	13	TRBV29-1	TRBJ1-3	NA	few
CAIQSDRDQPQHF	TGTGCCATCCAATCGGACAGGGATCAGCCCCAGCATTTT	13	TRBV10-3	TRBJ1-5	TRBD1	NA
CASSQELYPGNTIYF	TGTGCCAGCAGCCAAGAACTCTACCCTGGAAACACCATATATTTT	15	TRBV14	TRBJ1-3	NA	few
CASSLGGLTYEQYF	TGCGCCAGCAGCTTGGGGGGGCTCACCTACGAGCAGTACTTC	14	TRBV5-1	TRBJ2-7	NA	few
CASSLWAGGRFYGYTF	TGTGCCAGCAGCTTGTGGGCAGGGGGCCGATTCTATGGCTACACCTTC	16	TRBV5-6	TRBJ1-2	TRBD1	few
CASSPRDSHYPDTQYF	TGTGCCAGCAGTCCCCGGGACAGTCATTATCCAGATACGCAGTATTTT	16	TRBV12-3/TRBV12-4	TRBJ2-3	TRBD1	NA
CASSQEPGKHTEAFF	TGCGCCAGCAGCCAAGAGCCCGGCAAACACACTGAAGCTTTCTTT	15	TRBV4-1	TRBJ1-1	NA	many
CASSLRGGAGTGELFF	TGTGCCAGCAGCTTACGGGGAGGGGCGGGCACCGGGGAGCTGTTTTTT	16	TRBV7-2	TRBJ2-2	TRBD2	few
CASSDRDIGGYTF	TGTGCCAGCAGTGACCGGGACATAGGTGGCTACACCTTC	13	TRBV5-4	TRBJ1-2	NA	many
CSVKSQGNTEAFF	TGCAGCGTTAAGAGCCAGGGAAACACTGAAGCTTTCTTT	13	TRBV29-1	TRBJ1-1	NA	few
CASSQDGQGGQFF	TGCGCCAGCAGCCAAGATGGTCAGGGTGGGCAGTTCTTC	13	TRBV4-3	TRBJ2-1	NA	few
CSVIGTGGFHEQYF	TGCAGCGTTATAGGGACAGGGGGCTTCCACGAGCAGTACTTC	14	TRBV29-1	TRBJ2-7	TRBD1	many
CASSETGPYSYEQYF	TGTGCCAGCAGTGAAACAGGGCCATACTCCTACGAGCAGTACTTC	15	TRBV25-1	TRBJ2-7	NA	NA
CASSYHSRGYEQYF	TGTGCCAGCAGTTACCACAGTCGTGGGTACGAGCAGTACTTC	14	TRBV6-2/TRBV6-3	TRBJ2-7	NA	few
CASRPVGVLRYEQYF	TGTGCCAGCAGACCCGTGGGGGTCTTGCGCTACGAGCAGTACTTC	15	TRBV6-1	TRBJ2-7	NA	few
CASTPRGGNTEAFF	TGTGCCAGCACCCCGCGGGGGGGGAACACTGAAGCTTTCTTT	14	TRBV12-3/TRBV12-4	TRBJ1-1	NA	many
CASFQWIYSNQPQHF	TGTGCCAGCTTCCAGTGGATTTATAGCAATCAGCCCCAGCATTTT	15	TRBV6-7	TRBJ1-5	NA	few
CASSLGRDRGNTEAFF	TGCGCCAGCAGCTTGGGTCGGGACAGGGGAAACACTGAAGCTTTCTTT	16	TRBV5-1	TRBJ1-1	TRBD1	NA
CSARPIGAWEQYF	TGCAGTGCCCGACCAATTGGGGCGTGGGAGCAGTACTTC	13	TRBV20-1	TRBJ2-7	NA	few
CASSSTDNQPQHF	TGTGCCAGCAGTTCAACGGACAATCAGCCCCAGCATTTT	13	TRBV12-3/TRBV12-4	TRBJ1-5	NA	many
CASSLGVAGPNTGELFF	TGCGCCAGCAGCTTGGGGGTAGCGGGACCGAACACCGGGGAGCTGTTTTTT	17	TRBV5-1	TRBJ2-2	TRBD2	few
CASSFERQPSSTDTQYF	TGTGCCAGCAGCTTCGAACGACAGCCATCTAGCACAGATACGCAGTATTTT	17	TRBV12-3/TRBV12-4	TRBJ2-3	NA	few
CASSLTGGSYNSPLHF	TGTGCCAGCAGTCTGACAGGGGGTTCGTATAATTCACCCCTCCACTTT	16	TRBV6-1	TRBJ1-6	TRBD1	many